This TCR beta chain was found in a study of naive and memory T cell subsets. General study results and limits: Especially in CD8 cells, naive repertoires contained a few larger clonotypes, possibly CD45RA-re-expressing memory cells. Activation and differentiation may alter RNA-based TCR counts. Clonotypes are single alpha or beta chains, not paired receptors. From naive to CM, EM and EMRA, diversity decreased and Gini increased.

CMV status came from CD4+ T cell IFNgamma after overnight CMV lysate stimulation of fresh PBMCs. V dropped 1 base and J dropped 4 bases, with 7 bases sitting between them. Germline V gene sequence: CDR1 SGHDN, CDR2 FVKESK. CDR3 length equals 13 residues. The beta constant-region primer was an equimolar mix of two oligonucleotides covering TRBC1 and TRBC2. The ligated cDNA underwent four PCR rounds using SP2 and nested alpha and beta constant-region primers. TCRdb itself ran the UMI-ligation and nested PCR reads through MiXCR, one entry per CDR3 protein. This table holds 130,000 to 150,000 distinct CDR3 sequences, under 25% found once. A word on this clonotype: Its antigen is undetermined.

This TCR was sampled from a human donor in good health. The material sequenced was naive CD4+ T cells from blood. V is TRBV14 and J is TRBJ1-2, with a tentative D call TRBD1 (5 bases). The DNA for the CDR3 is TGTGCCAGCAGCCAAGGACAGTTCTATGGCTACACCTTC. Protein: CASSQGQFYGYTF.